This entry lists 19 T cell receptor beta chains sequenced from one sample in a study of blood T cell repertoires in COVID-19. Profiled with immunoSEQ multiplex PCR; TCRdb holds only in-frame clones, not every one. The repertoire holds about 45,000 clones, 80% to 90% seen once, with 8.5% to 10% in the top ten. The source material was peripheral blood. Source of these receptors: a human donor in a cohort sampled during active COVID-19.

This chain joins TRBV23-1 and TRBJ2-5; TRBD1 matches at 10 bases. TRBV23-1 is given ORF status, its function remaining uncertain. The J segment lost 3 bases and the V segment lost 3 bases, leaving 7 bases of the junction unmatched. The CDR3 runs 16 residues. In DNA, the CDR3 is TGCGCCAGCAGTCATACGACAGGGGGCGGCGAAGAGACCCAGTACTTC. It encodes CASSHTTGGGEETQYF.

J is TRBJ1-6 and V is TRBV11-2, with a weak D call TRBD1 (6 bases). Germline CDR1 reads SGHAT; CDR2 reads FQNNGV. V was trimmed by 0 bases and J by 10 bases, leaving 13 bases between them. This CDR3 has 15 amino acids. In DNA, the CDR3 is TGTGCCAGCAGCTTAGATCCCCCGAGGGGGTCACCCCTCCACTTT. Translating it yields CASSLDPPRGSPLHF.

The rearrangement joins TRBV11-2 to TRBJ1-1, with TRBD1 as a possible D gene (6 bases). The CDR3 sequence is 15 residues long. V was clipped by 5 bases and J by 2 bases, with 15 bases between them. Germline assignment: CDR1 SGHAT and CDR2 FQNNGV. The CDR3 here is CASSARTESNTEAFF. CDR3 DNA: TGTGCCAGCAGCGCCCGGACAGAGAGTAACACTGAAGCTTTCTTT.

In this sample, this clone turned up a few times. The chain joins TRBV19 to TRBJ1-2; D is uncertain. Germline loops: CDR1 LNHDA, CDR2 SQIVND (reference sequence). The germline V and J ends were trimmed by 9 bases and 0 bases, with 17 bases remaining between them. CDR3 size: 15 residues. The CDR3 DNA reads as TGTGCCAGCAGGACCATCCAGCGGGCTAACTATGGCTACACCTTC. It is translated as CASRTIQRANYGYTF. Full variable domain (rest looked up from reference TRBV19 and TRBJ1-2): DGGITQSPKYLFRKEGQNVTLSCEQNLNHDAMYWYRQDPGQGLRLIYYSQIVNDFQKGDIAEGYSVSREKKESFPLTVTSAQKNPTAFYLCASRTIQRANYGYTFGSGTRLTVV.

The chain has TRBV19 and TRBJ2-3, with 9 nucleotides matching TRBD2. The CDR3 covers 17 residues. The V gene end was trimmed by 2 bases and the J gene end by 1 base; junction bases not matched to a gene: 7. Germline lookup yields CDR1 LNHDA and CDR2 SQIVND (reference sequence). CDR3 in DNA: TGTGCCAGTAGTATATCGGCGGGGGGGAGTGGCACAGATACGCAGTATTTT. The encoded protein is CASSISAGGSGTDTQYF.

The chain is built from TRBV19 and TRBJ1-6; TRBD1 matches at 9 bases. Germline V gives CDR1 LNHDA, CDR2 SQIVND (reference sequence). The CDR3 consists of 15 residues. Trimming removed 7 bases from V and 8 bases from J; junction bases left unmatched: 9. CDR3 nucleotide sequence: TGTGCCAGTACCTCCCGGGACAGGGCTTATTCACCCCTCCACTTT. Its protein product is CASTSRDRAYSPLHF.

The J gene is TRBJ1-5, the V gene TRBV19; no reliable D call. The CDR3 length is 17 residues. The V gene lost 3 bases and the J gene lost 0 bases, with 15 bases spanning the gap. Germline values: CDR1 LNHDA, CDR2 SQIVND (reference sequence). The CDR3 nucleotides are TGTGCCAGTAGTATCTCCTCATCCAGCGATAGCAATCAGCCCCAGCATTTT. Translated, it gives CASSISSSSDSNQPQHF.

V and J are TRBV7-6 and TRBJ2-2, with D unresolved. The CDR3 is made up of 13 amino acids. V was clipped by 1 base and J by 4 bases, with 4 bases between them. Per the germline V gene, CDR1 is SGHVS and CDR2 is FNYEAQ. The CDR3 coding sequence is TGTGCCAGCAGCTTAGGGCCCACCGGGGAGCTGTTTTTT. Its protein product is CASSLGPTGELFF.

The chain combines TRBV4-3 with TRBJ2-3, with D possibly TRBD1 on 5 matching bases. This CDR3 region has 14 residues. Germline CDR1 LGHNA, CDR2 YSLEER. V shed 0 bases and J shed 3 bases, with 7 bases lying between them. The CDR3 protein is CASSQDRTTDTQYF. The CDR3 DNA reads TGCGCCAGCAGCCAAGACAGGACAACAGATACGCAGTATTTT.

The chain combines TRBV4-2 with TRBJ2-7; 11 nucleotides agree with TRBD2. Germline trimming cut 3 bases from V and 6 bases from J; bases unmatched to any gene: 7. CDR3 length equals 15 residues. Germline V lookup: CDR1 LGHNA, CDR2 YNFKEQ. CDR3 sequence: CASSQGSGGATEQYF. CDR3 coding DNA: TGTGCCAGCAGCCAGGGTAGCGGGGGGGCGACCGAGCAGTACTTC.

In nucleotides, the CDR3 is TGTGCCAGTAGTCCCCAGTTGGGGGGGCCCTACGAGCAGTACTTC. Translated: CASSPQLGGPYEQYF. The rearrangement uses TRBV19 and TRBJ2-7; tentative D call: TRBD2 (7 bases). Trimming took 5 bases from V and 2 from J, leaving 16 bases between them. Germline assignment: CDR1 LNHDA and CDR2 SQIVND (reference sequence). This CDR3 comprises 15 residues.

The rearrangement joins TRBV7-3 to TRBJ2-2, with 11 bases lining up with TRBD2. The CDR3 sequence is 15 residues long. V lost 3 bases to trimming and J lost 5 bases; unmatched junction nucleotides: 2. The germline gives CDR1 SGHTA, CDR2 FQGTGA. CDR3 sequence (DNA): TGTGCCAGCAGCTTTAGCGGGGGGGCGACCGGGGAGCTGTTTTTT. Residues: CASSFSGGATGELFF.

This chain joins TRBV7-8 and TRBJ1-5; TRBD1 might be the D (5 bases). The V end was cut by 5 bases, the J end by 2 bases, with 19 bases between. The CDR3 is 17 amino acids. CDR1 is SGHVS, CDR2 FQNEAQ, per germline. The CDR3 sequence: CASSEGAGYGGNQPQHF. The CDR3 bases are TGTGCCAGCAGCGAAGGCGCAGGGTATGGTGGCAATCAGCCCCAGCATTTT. The whole variable domain, remainder taken from reference TRBV7-8 and TRBJ1-5, is GAGVSQSPRYKVAKRGQDVALRCDPISGHVSLFWYQQALGQGPEFLTYFQNEAQLDKSGLPSDRFFAERPEGSVSTLKIQRTQQEDSAVYLCASSEGAGYGGNQPQHFGDGTRLSIL.

The V call is TRBV6-5, the J call TRBJ2-7; the D is unclear. Germline CDR1 reads MNHEY; CDR2 reads SVGAGI. Trimming took off 7 bases at V and 0 bases at J, with 7 bases between the two ends. The length of the CDR3 is 12 residues. CDR3 loop: CASTSSSYEQYF. CDR3 DNA sequence: TGTGCCAGCACTTCTAGCTCCTACGAGCAGTACTTC.

The chain uses TRBV19 and TRBJ1-1; TRBD1 matches 9 bases. With V trimmed by 6 bases and J by 0 bases, 5 bases remained unmatched. Germline V gene lookup returns CDR1 LNHDA and CDR2 SQIVND (reference sequence). The CDR3 totals 15 residues. In DNA form, the CDR3 reads TGTGCCAGTAGGGGACAGGGTCAGATGAACACTGAAGCTTTCTTT. The encoded protein is CASRGQGQMNTEAFF.

The chain combines TRBV6-4 with TRBJ1-5; 10 bases fit TRBD1. The CDR3 length is 16 residues. The germline CDR1 and CDR2 sequences are MRHNA and SNTAGT. V was pared by 0 bases and J by 5 bases, with 4 bases of the junction left unmatched. CDR3: CASSDSWDRGDQPQHF. DNA for the CDR3: TGTGCCAGCAGTGACTCGTGGGACAGGGGAGATCAGCCCCAGCATTTT.

The chain recombines TRBV19 with TRBJ1-1; 10 bases align to TRBD1. The trim removed 5 bases at V and 5 bases at J, leaving 5 bases unmatched. Germline V gene data show CDR1 as LNHDA and CDR2 as SQIVND (reference sequence). The CDR3 has 14 amino acids. The CDR3 is CASSVDRGGTEAFF. The CDR3 DNA is TGTGCCAGTAGTGTGGACAGGGGGGGGACTGAAGCTTTCTTT. Based on the CDR3 plus reference TRBV19 and TRBJ1-1, the full variable domain is DGGITQSPKYLFRKEGQNVTLSCEQNLNHDAMYWYRQDPGQGLRLIYYSQIVNDFQKGDIAEGYSVSREKKESFPLTVTSAQKNPTAFYLCASSVDRGGTEAFFGQGTRLTVV.

This sequence joins TRBV10-1 and TRBJ1-5, with D possibly matching TRBD1 (6 bases). V was pared by 6 bases and J by 1 base, with 16 bases between. CDR1 WNHNN and CDR2 SYGVQD come from the germline V gene (reference sequence). CDR3 length: 16 amino acids. CDR3 sequence reads: CASRGNRALSNQPQHF. DNA of the CDR3: TGCGCCAGCAGGGGGAACAGGGCCCTAAGCAATCAGCCCCAGCATTTT.

In DNA form, the CDR3 reads TGTGCCAGCAGCTTAGTTGTCGGGCAGGGGTTCGGAAATGAGCAGTTCTTC. It codes for CASSLVVGQGFGNEQFF. J is TRBJ2-1 and V is TRBV7-9; TRBD1 is a possible D gene (6 bases). V was cut by 1 base and J by 7 bases, with 20 bases left in between. CDR1 and CDR2 from the germline V gene are SEHNR and FQNEAQ (reference sequence). This CDR3 has 17 amino acids. Full variable domain (outside the CDR3, taken from reference TRBV7-9 and TRBJ2-1): DTGVSQNPRHKITKRGQNVTFRCDPISEHNRLYWYRQTLGQGPEFLTYFQNEAQLEKSRLLSDRFSAERPKGSFSTLEIQRTEQGDSAMYLCASSLVVGQGFGNEQFFGPGTRLTVL.